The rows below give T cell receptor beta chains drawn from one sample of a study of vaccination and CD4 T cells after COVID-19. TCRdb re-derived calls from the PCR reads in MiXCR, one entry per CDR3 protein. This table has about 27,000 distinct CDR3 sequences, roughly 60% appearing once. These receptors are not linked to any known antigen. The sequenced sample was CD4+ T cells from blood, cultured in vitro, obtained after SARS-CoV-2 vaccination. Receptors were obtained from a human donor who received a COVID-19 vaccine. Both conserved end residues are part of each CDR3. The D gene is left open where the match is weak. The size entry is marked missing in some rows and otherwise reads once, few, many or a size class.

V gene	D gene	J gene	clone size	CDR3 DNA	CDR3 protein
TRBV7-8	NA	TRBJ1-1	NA	TGTGCCAGCAGCTTAGTTGTGGAGAACACTGAAGCTTTCTTT	CASSLVVENTEAFF
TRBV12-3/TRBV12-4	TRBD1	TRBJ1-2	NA	TGTGCCAGCAGTTTAAACAGGGGGCGCATTAGCTATGGCTACACCTTC	CASSLNRGRISYGYTF
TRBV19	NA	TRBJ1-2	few	TGTGCCAGTAGTACAGGGTTTGATGGCTACACCTTC	CASSTGFDGYTF
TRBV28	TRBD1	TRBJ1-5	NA	TGTGCCAGCAGTTCGGGACAGGGAAATCAGCCCCAGCATTTT	CASSSGQGNQPQHF
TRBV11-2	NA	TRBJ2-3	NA	TGTGCCAGCAGCTCGATATCGGAGGCACCAGATACGCAGTATTTT	CASSSISEAPDTQYF
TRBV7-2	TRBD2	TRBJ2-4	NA	TGTGCCAGCAGCTTCCGGGGGGGCATCGAAAACATTCAGTACTTC	CASSFRGGIENIQYF
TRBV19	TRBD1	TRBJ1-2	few	TGTGCCAGTAGTGTACGGACAGGGGAAAACGGCTACACCTTC	CASSVRTGENGYTF
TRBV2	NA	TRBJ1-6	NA	TGTGCCAGCAGTATGACAGGCGCCGCTTCACCCCTCCACTTT	CASSMTGAASPLHF
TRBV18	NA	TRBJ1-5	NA	TGTGCCAGCTCACCAGGGGCCAATCAGCCCCAGCATTTT	CASSPGANQPQHF
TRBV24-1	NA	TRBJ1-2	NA	TGTGCCACCAGTGATGGGGGGGCCTATGGCTACACCTTC	CATSDGGAYGYTF
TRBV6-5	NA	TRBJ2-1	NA	TGTGCCAGCAGTTACTCCGGGCTAGCGCTCTACAATGAGCAGTTCTTC	CASSYSGLALYNEQFF
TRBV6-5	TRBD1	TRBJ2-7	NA	TGTGCCAGCAGTTTCAACCCACAGGGGTGGGAGCAGTACTTC	CASSFNPQGWEQYF
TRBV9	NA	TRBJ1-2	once	TGTGCCAGCAGCGGCGACAGGATATATGGCTACACCTTC	CASSGDRIYGYTF
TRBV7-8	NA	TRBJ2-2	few	TGTGCCAGCAGCTTAGCGAGGGCAGGGAACACCGGGGAGCTGTTTTTT	CASSLARAGNTGELFF
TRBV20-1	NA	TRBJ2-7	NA	TGCAGTGCTAGAGTGGGGGGGGGCTCCCACGAGCAGTACTTC	CSARVGGGSHEQYF
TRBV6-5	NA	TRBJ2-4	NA	TGTGCCAGCAGTTACTCGATACAAGCCAAAAACATTCAGTACTTC	CASSYSIQAKNIQYF
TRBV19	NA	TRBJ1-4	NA	TGTGCCAGTAGTCGCCAGGGAAGTAATGAAAAACTGTTTTTT	CASSRQGSNEKLFF